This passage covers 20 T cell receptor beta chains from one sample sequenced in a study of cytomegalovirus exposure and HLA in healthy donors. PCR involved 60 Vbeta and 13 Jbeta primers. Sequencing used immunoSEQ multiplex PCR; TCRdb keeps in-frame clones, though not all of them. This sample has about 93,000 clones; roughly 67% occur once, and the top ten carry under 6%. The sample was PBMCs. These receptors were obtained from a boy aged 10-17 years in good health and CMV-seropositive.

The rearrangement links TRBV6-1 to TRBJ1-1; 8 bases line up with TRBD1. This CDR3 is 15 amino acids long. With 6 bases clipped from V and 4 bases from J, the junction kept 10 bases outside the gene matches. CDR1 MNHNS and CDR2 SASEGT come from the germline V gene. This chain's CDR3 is CASRYGQGSSTEAFF. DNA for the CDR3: TGTGCCAGCAGATACGGACAGGGTTCGTCCACTGAAGCTTTCTTT.

The CDR3: CASSPAGERYNEQFF. Written as DNA, the CDR3 is TGTGCCAGCTCACCCGCGGGGGAGAGATACAATGAGCAGTTCTTC. J is TRBJ2-1 and V is TRBV18; 7 bases map to TRBD2. The V segment lost 3 bases and the J segment 4 bases; nucleotides outside the gene matches: 6. Germline CDR1 and CDR2: KGHSH and LQKENI. The CDR3 loop spans 15 amino acids.

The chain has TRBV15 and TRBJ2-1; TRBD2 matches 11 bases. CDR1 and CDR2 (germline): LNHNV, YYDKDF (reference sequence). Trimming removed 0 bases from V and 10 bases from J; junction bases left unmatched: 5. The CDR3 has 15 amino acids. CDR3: CATSRDSGGGREQFF. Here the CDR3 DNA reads TGTGCCACCAGCAGAGATAGCGGGGGGGGACGGGAGCAGTTCTTC. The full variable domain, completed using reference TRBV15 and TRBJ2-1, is DAMVIQNPRYQVTQFGKPVTLSCSQTLNHNVMYWYQQKSSQAPKLLFHYYDKDFNNEADTPDNFQSRRPNTSFCFLDIRSPGLGDTAMYLCATSRDSGGGREQFFGPGTRLTVL.

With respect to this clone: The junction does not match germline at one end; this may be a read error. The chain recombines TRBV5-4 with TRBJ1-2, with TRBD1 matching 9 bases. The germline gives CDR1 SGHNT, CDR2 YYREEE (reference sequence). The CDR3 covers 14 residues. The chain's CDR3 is CASSQGQGNYGYPF. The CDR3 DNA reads TGTGCCAGCAGCCAGGGACAGGGTAACTATGGCTACCCCTTC.

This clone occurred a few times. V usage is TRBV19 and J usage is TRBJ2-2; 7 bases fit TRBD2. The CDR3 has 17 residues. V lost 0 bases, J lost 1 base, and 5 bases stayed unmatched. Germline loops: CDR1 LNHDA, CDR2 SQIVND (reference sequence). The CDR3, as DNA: TGTGCCAGTAGTATAGAATGGCGGGAGAAGAACACCGGGGAGCTGTTTTTT. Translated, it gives CASSIEWREKNTGELFF.

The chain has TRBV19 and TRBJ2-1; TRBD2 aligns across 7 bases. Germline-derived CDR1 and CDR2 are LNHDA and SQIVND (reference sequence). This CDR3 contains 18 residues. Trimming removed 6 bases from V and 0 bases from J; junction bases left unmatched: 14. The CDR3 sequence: CASSRDLGRGSSYNEQFF. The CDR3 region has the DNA TGTGCCAGTAGCCGGGACTTGGGGCGGGGGAGCTCCTACAATGAGCAGTTCTTC.

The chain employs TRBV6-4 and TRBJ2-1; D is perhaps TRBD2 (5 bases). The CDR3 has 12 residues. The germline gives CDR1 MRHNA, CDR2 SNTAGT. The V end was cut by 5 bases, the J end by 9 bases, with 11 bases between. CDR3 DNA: TGTGCCAGCAGTCGGACCCGGGGTGAGCAGTTCTTC. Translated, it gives CASSRTRGEQFF.

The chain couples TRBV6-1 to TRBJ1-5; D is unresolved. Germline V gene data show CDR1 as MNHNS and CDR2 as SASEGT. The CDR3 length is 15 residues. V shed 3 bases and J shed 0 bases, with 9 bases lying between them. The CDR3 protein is CASSDPLGSNQPQHF. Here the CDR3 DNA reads TGTGCCAGCAGTGACCCCCTCGGTAGCAATCAGCCCCAGCATTTT.

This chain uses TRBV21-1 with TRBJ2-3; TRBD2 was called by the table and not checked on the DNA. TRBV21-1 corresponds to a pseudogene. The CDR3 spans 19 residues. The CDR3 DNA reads TGTGCCAGCAGAAAAGGGACTAGCGGGGGGTGGGGCCGCACAGATACGCAGTATTTT. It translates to CASRKGTSGGWGRTDTQYF.

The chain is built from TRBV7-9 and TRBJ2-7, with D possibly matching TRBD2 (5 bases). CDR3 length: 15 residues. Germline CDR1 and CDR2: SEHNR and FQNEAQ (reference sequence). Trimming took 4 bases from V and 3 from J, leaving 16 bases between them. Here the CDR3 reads CASSSYFRDNYEQYF. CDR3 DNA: TGTGCCAGCAGCTCTTATTTCCGGGATAACTACGAGCAGTACTTC.

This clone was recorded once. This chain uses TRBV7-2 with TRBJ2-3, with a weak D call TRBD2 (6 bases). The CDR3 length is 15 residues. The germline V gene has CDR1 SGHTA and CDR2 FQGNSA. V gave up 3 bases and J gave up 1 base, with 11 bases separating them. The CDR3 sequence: CASSFGGERTDTQYF. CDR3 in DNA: TGTGCCAGCAGCTTTGGCGGGGAGCGCACAGATACGCAGTATTTT.

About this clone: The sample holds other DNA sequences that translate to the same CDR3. The chain's CDR3 is CAWSAGEGQPQHF. CDR3 nucleotide sequence: TGTGCCTGGAGTGCAGGTGAGGGTCAGCCCCAGCATTTT. J is TRBJ1-5 and V is TRBV30; D is unclear. With 1 base removed from V and 6 bases from J, the gap between germline ends came to 10 bases. The CDR3 sequence is 13 residues long. Per germline, CDR1 GTSNPN and CDR2 SVGIG (reference sequence).

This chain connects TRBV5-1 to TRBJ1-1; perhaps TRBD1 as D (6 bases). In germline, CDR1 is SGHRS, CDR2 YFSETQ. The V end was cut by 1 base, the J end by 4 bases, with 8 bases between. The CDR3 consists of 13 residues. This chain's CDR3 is CASSLQGSTEAFF. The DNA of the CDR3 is TGCGCCAGCAGCTTGCAGGGGAGCACTGAAGCTTTCTTT. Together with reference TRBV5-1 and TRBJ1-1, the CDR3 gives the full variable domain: KAGVTQTPRYLIKTRGQQVTLSCSPISGHRSVSWYQQTPGQGLQFLFEYFSETQRNKGNFPGRFSGRQFSNSRSEMNVSTLELGDSALYLCASSLQGSTEAFFGQGTRLTVV.

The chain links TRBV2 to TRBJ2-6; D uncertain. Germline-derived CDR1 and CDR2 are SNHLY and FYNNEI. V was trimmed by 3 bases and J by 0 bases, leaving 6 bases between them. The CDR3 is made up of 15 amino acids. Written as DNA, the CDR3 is TGTGCCAGCAGTGACCGAGCCTCTGGGGCCAACGTCCTGACTTTC. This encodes CASSDRASGANVLTF.

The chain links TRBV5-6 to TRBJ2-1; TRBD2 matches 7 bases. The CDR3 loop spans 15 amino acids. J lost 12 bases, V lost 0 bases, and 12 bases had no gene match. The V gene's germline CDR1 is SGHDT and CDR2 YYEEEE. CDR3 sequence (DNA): TGTGCCAGCAGCTTGGTAGGGACTATGCGAGGTGCGCAGTTCTTC. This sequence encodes CASSLVGTMRGAQFF.

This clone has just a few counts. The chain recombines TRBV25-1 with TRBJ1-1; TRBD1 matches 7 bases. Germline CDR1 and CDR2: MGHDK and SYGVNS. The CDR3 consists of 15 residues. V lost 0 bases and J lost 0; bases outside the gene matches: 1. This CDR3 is CASSEYQGVNTEAFF. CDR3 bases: TGTGCCAGCAGTGAATATCAGGGGGTGAACACTGAAGCTTTCTTT.

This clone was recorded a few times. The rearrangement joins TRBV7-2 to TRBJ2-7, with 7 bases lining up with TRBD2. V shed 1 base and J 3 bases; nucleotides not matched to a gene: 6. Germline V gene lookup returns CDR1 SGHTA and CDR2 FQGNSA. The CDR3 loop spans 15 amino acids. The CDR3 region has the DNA TGTGCCAGCAGCTTAGTGTTTGGCGGGGGCTACGAGCAGTACTTC. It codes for CASSLVFGGGYEQYF.

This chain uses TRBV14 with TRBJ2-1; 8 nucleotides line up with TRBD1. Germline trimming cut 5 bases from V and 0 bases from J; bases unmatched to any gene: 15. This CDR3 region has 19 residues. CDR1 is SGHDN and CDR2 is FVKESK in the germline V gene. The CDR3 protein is CASSARDRTYWSSYNEQFF. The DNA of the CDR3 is TGTGCCAGCAGCGCCCGGGACAGGACCTACTGGAGCTCCTACAATGAGCAGTTCTTC.

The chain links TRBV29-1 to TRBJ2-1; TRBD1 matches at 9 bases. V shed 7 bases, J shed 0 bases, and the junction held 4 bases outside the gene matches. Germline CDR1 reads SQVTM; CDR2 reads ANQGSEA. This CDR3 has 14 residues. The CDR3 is CSAGQGSSYNEQFF. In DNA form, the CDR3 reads TGCAGCGCCGGACAGGGGAGCTCCTACAATGAGCAGTTCTTC.

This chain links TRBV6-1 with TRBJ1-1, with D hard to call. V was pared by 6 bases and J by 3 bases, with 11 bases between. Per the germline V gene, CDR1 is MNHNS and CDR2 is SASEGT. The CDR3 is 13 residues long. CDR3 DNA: TGTGCCAGCAGCAGCGCCCGCGACACTGAAGCTTTCTTT. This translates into CASSSARDTEAFF.